This record covers a single TCR beta chain. In the original workflow: It was from reference gene primer amplification that nucleated cell counts were estimated. The method was immunoSEQ multiplex PCR; TCRdb's version includes in-frame clones alone and lacks a portion of them. The D gene and trimming were derived from the DNA, and the V and J assignments and clone size from that table. The sample lists about 85,000 clones, roughly four fifths occurring once. This sample is drawn from a study of blood T cell repertoires in COVID-19. Study-wide context: COVID-19 samples, acute and convalescent, were from the United States, Italy and Spain. From T cells, B-cell-depleted T cells, or PBMCs came the material, which was cDNA or gDNA.

The V gene lost 3 bases and the J gene lost 6 bases, with 11 bases spanning the gap. The CDR3 has 13 residues. Per the germline V gene, CDR1 is MGHRA and CDR2 is YSYEKL. This TCR derives from a woman older than 75 with acute or convalescent COVID-19. The sequenced sample was peripheral blood. The J gene is TRBJ1-1, the V gene TRBV4-1; D is possibly TRBD1 (5 bases). DNA for the CDR3: TGCGCCAGCAGCCAGGGCCTGACAGCTGAAGCTTTCTTT. Translation gives CASSQGLTAEAFF.